Sequencing of this TCR beta chain was carried out in a study of blood T cell repertoires in COVID-19 (dated by TCRdb to about 2020). Regarding the study in general: Samples from collaborators originated in the United States, Italy and Spain and spanned both the acute and convalescent phases of COVID-19. The material from the prospective study consisted of cDNA or gDNA derived from T cells, B-cell-depleted T cells, or PBMCs. The dataset comprised deeply sampled blood TCRbeta repertoires from subjects exposed to, actively infected with, or recovered from COVID-19. The repertoires were made available in a free public database intended to serve as a resource for research on the immune response to SARS-CoV-2. Samples were obtained from the ongoing ImmuneRACE study (first 160 participants) and from some 1,300 subjects provided by 6 global collaborators. Sample metadata almost always included a de-identified subject ID, COVID-19 status, age in years and sex. Where available, HLA class I and class II types were taken from metadata supplied by the sample provider and were not determined by assay-based typing.

The collaborating institutions used their own protocols to collect whole blood in K2EDTA tubes. For TCRbeta analysis, collaborators shipped samples in one of three forms: frozen whole blood, isolated PBMCs, or DNA extracted from either of those sample types. With regard to this clone: Its cognate antigen has yet to be identified. No base-level quality is on record; no much larger clone is a single base apart.

Beyond this particular receptor, the publication reports: How much clinical and demographic metadata was included differed by source and by participant, and the metadata was provided uncurated.

The immunoSEQ Assay, a bias-controlled multiplex PCR, was used to amplify TCRbeta CDR3 regions from genomic DNA. The authors' pipeline ran thus. Nucleated cell counts per sample were estimated from amplification of reference gene primers within the assay. To quantify the absolute abundance of each unique TCRbeta CDR3 rearrangement, sequence reads were collapsed and filtered. For each sample, productive Simpson clonality was calculated by taking the square root of Simpson's diversity index across productive rearrangements. TCRdb took over this immuneACCESS table, retaining in-frame rearrangements with V and J assigned. Such tables are incomplete; in checked studies, under half of the missing clones stem from an unresolved V gene, and the remainder is unexplained. The V and J calls and clone size come from that table; D and trimming were worked out from the DNA. Here the sample has 150,000 to 200,000 clones; more than 75% occur a single time. The ten largest clones capture 3.5% to 4.5% of the sample.

According to the germline V gene (reference sequence), CDR1 reads LNHDA and CDR2 reads SQIVND. Relative to germline, V is 4 bases shorter and J is 0 bases shorter, with 6 bases between their ends. The CDR3 starts with the cysteine, ends with the phenylalanine, and has 13 residues. Only the CDR3 DNA is retained, 39 bases long and in frame from the first base. The rearranged segments are TRBV19 and TRBJ2-5, with no D gene named confidently. This clonotype was sampled from a human donor in a cohort sampled during active COVID-19. Sequencing used peripheral blood. Here is the DNA: TGTGCCAGTAGTAGGAGAGACCAAGAGACCCAGTACTTC. Translated, this is CASSRRDQETQYF.